The clone carrying this T cell receptor (beta chain) appeared a single time. The V and J ends lost 6 bases and 0 bases respectively, with 8 bases between them. Per the germline V gene, CDR1 is SGHAT and CDR2 is FQNNGV. The CDR3 sequence is 13 residues long. The protocol was immunoSEQ multiplex PCR, while the TCRdb copy is restricted to in-frame clones and leaves out a portion. The sample shows about 80,000 clones, around 89% of them seen only once. This sample stems from a study of OX40 agonist ivuxolimab in advanced cancers. The sequence came from an adult with an advanced solid tumor such as melanoma, head and neck, liver or kidney cancer. The sample was CD4+ or CD8+ T cells sorted from blood, taken in a trial of the OX40 agonist ivuxolimab. V usage is TRBV11-2 and J usage is TRBJ1-1; D unclear. The CDR3 reads CASRLQVNTEAFF. The DNA for the CDR3 is TGTGCCAGCAGGCTCCAAGTGAACACTGAAGCTTTCTTT.